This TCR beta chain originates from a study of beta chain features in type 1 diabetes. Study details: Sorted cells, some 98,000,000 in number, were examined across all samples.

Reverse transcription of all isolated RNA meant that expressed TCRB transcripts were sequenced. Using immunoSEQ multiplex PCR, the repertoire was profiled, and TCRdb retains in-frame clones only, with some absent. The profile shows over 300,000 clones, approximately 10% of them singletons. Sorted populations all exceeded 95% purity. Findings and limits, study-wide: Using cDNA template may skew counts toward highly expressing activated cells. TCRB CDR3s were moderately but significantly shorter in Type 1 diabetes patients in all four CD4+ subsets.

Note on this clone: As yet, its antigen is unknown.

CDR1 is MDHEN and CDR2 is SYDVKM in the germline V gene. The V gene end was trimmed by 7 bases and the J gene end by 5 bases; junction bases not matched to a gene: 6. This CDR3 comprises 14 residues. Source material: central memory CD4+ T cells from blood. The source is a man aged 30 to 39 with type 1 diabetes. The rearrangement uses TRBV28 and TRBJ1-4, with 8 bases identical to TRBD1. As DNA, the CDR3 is TGTGCCAGCAATACAGGACAGGGAAATGAAAAACTGTTTTTT. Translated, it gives CASNTGQGNEKLFF.